A selection of T cell receptor beta chains follows, all from one sample in a study of T cell changes during pregnancy in multiple sclerosis. Profiled with immunoSEQ multiplex PCR; TCRdb holds only in-frame clones, not every one. Among roughly 100,000 clones listed, roughly 92% were seen once. The sample in question was peripheral blood, obtained after pregnancy. The receptors come from a female donor with multiple sclerosis, enrolled in a pregnancy study. The CDR3 runs from the conserved cysteine through the conserved F or W. The D gene is left open where the match is weak. Some rows mark clone size as missing; the rest say once, few, many or name a class of expanded clone.

J: TRBJ1-4; length: 16; V: TRBV13; size: NA; D: TRBD1; DNA: TGTGCCAGCAGCTTAGGCCAGGGGGCCCTTAATGAAAAACTGTTTTTT; CDR3: CASSLGQGALNEKLFF
J: TRBJ1-5; length: 15; V: TRBV7-2; size: once; D: NA; DNA: TGTGCCAGCAGCTCCCAGGGGATTGGGGATCAGCCCCAGCATTTT; CDR3: CASSSQGIGDQPQHF
J: TRBJ2-2; length: 15; V: TRBV9; size: once; D: NA; DNA: TGTGCCAGCAGCGTGAGTAGCGGGAACACCGGGGAGCTGTTTTTT; CDR3: CASSVSSGNTGELFF
J: TRBJ1-2; length: 13; V: TRBV5-1; size: few; D: NA; DNA: TGCGCCAGCAGCTTGGGGCAGGACTATGGCTACACCTTC; CDR3: CASSLGQDYGYTF
J: TRBJ1-2; length: 14; V: TRBV5-6; size: once; D: NA; DNA: TGTGCCAGCAGCTTGGTGGGCGCAGGGTATGGCTACACCTTC; CDR3: CASSLVGAGYGYTF
J: TRBJ2-1; length: 16; V: TRBV4-1; size: NA; D: NA; DNA: TGCGCCAGCAGACCGCTATTAACAGGGCGAATCAATGAGCAGTTCTTC; CDR3: CASRPLLTGRINEQFF
J: TRBJ1-1; length: 13; V: TRBV19; size: NA; D: TRBD1; DNA: TGTGCCAGTAGGGACAGGGGGAACACTGAAGCTTTCTTT; CDR3: CASRDRGNTEAFF
J: TRBJ2-1; length: 16; V: TRBV7-6; size: once; D: NA; DNA: TGTGCCAGCAGCTTAGCGCAACGAGATTTCTACAATGAGCAGTTCTTC; CDR3: CASSLAQRDFYNEQFF
J: TRBJ1-5; length: 14; V: TRBV19; size: NA; D: TRBD1; DNA: TGTGCCAGTACCGCGACAGGGGAACTCCAGCCCCAGCATTTT; CDR3: CASTATGELQPQHF
J: TRBJ2-1; length: 15; V: TRBV5-1; size: NA; D: NA; DNA: TGCGCCAGCAGCTTGCAGTCTAGCAGCTACAATGAGCAGTTCTTC; CDR3: CASSLQSSSYNEQFF
J: TRBJ1-6; length: 16; V: TRBV27; size: NA; D: TRBD1; DNA: TGTGCCAGCAGTTTACAGGGGGGCAGGGATAATTCACCCCTCCACTTT; CDR3: CASSLQGGRDNSPLHF
J: TRBJ1-3; length: 15; V: TRBV28; size: once; D: NA; DNA: TGTGCCAGCAGTTTAGATGAGAACTCTGGAAACACCATATATTTT; CDR3: CASSLDENSGNTIYF
J: TRBJ2-3; length: 12; V: TRBV2; size: NA; D: TRBD2; DNA: TGTGCCAGCACCTCACTTACTAGCGGGAGTTGTTTT; CDR3: CASTSLTSGSCF
J: TRBJ2-1; length: 17; V: TRBV7-9; size: NA; D: TRBD2; DNA: TGTGCCAGCAGCTGGGGACGGGGGGAAAGTGCCTACAATGAGCAGTTCTTC; CDR3: CASSWGRGESAYNEQFF
J: TRBJ1-1; length: 17; V: TRBV6-1; size: NA; D: TRBD1; DNA: TGTGCCAGCAGTGAAGTGACAGGGAGGAGGTCGAACACTGAAGCTTTCTTT; CDR3: CASSEVTGRRSNTEAFF
J: TRBJ1-5; length: 13; V: TRBV19; size: NA; D: NA; DNA: TGTGCCAGTAGTATGGGTGGGAGGCAGCCCCAGCATTTT; CDR3: CASSMGGRQPQHF
J: TRBJ1-1; length: 16; V: TRBV19; size: NA; D: NA; DNA: TGTGCCAGTAGTATAGACCACTGGACAGAGAACACTGAAGCTTTCTTT; CDR3: CASSIDHWTENTEAFF
J: TRBJ2-1; length: 16; V: TRBV9; size: NA; D: TRBD2; DNA: TGTGCCAGCAGCGTAGGACTAGCGGGGATTAACAATGAGCAGTTCTTC; CDR3: CASSVGLAGINNEQFF
J: TRBJ2-5; length: 14; V: TRBV5-6; size: NA; D: NA; DNA: TGTGCCAGCAGCTGGGGGCCCAGGAAAGAGACCCAGTACTTC; CDR3: CASSWGPRKETQYF
J: TRBJ1-1; length: 15; V: TRBV5-1; size: NA; D: NA; DNA: TGCGCCAGCAGCTTGCAGGCGGGGATGAACACTGAAGCTTTCTTT; CDR3: CASSLQAGMNTEAFF
J: TRBJ1-1; length: 10; V: TRBV30; size: NA; D: NA; DNA: TGTGCCTCAGACAGTTATGAAGCTTTCTTT; CDR3: CASDSYEAFF
J: TRBJ1-3; length: 15; V: TRBV5-6; size: once; D: TRBD1; DNA: TGTGCCAGCAGCCTGATAGGACAGGGCCAAAACACCATATATTTT; CDR3: CASSLIGQGQNTIYF
J: TRBJ2-7; length: 16; V: TRBV6-6; size: NA; D: NA; DNA: TGTGCCAGCAGTTACTCTCTAGCGCCACTATTCGGCGAGCAGTACTTC; CDR3: CASSYSLAPLFGEQYF
J: TRBJ2-7; length: 14; V: TRBV27; size: NA; D: TRBD2; DNA: TGTGCCAGCAGGTTTGGACTAGCGGGAAACGAGCAGTACTTC; CDR3: CASRFGLAGNEQYF
J: TRBJ1-1; length: 13; V: TRBV30; size: few; D: NA; DNA: TGTGCCTGGAGTGTACTACCGAACACTGAAGCTTTCTTT; CDR3: CAWSVLPNTEAFF
J: TRBJ2-7; length: 14; V: TRBV4-1; size: few; D: NA; DNA: TGCGCCAGCAGCCAAGGAGACAGGAACTACGAGCAGTACTTC; CDR3: CASSQGDRNYEQYF
J: TRBJ2-1; length: 14; V: TRBV6-5; size: once; D: NA; DNA: TGTGCCAGCAGCTACGGACAGTCATACAATGAGCAGTTCTTC; CDR3: CASSYGQSYNEQFF
J: TRBJ2-7; length: 16; V: TRBV13; size: NA; D: TRBD2; DNA: TGTGCCAGCAGCTCGGGACTAGCGGGATACTCCTACGAGCAGTACTTC; CDR3: CASSSGLAGYSYEQYF
J: TRBJ1-1; length: 14; V: TRBV6-1; size: once; D: NA; DNA: TGTGCCAGCAGTGAAAATCACATGAACACTGAAGCTTTCTTT; CDR3: CASSENHMNTEAFF
J: TRBJ2-5; length: 14; V: TRBV5-8; size: NA; D: TRBD2; DNA: TGTGCCAGCACCCTCGGGAGGGGCAAGAAGACCCAGTACTTC; CDR3: CASTLGRGKKTQYF
J: TRBJ1-2; length: 14; V: TRBV13; size: NA; D: TRBD1; DNA: TGTGCCAGCAGCTTCCGGGACAGGGCGAGTGGCTACACCTTC; CDR3: CASSFRDRASGYTF
J: TRBJ1-6; length: 13; V: TRBV6-1; size: NA; D: NA; DNA: TGTGCCAGCAGTGCCTACGGTACTTCACCCCTCCACTTT; CDR3: CASSAYGTSPLHF